Listed below are T cell receptor beta chains from one sample, sequenced in a study of blood T cell repertoires in COVID-19. The method was immunoSEQ multiplex PCR; TCRdb's version includes in-frame clones alone and lacks a portion of them. The table lists 99,000 or so clones, 84% of them singletons. Material for sequencing was peripheral blood. All receptors come from a man in his 70s with active or convalescent COVID-19. Each CDR3 is given with its conserved first and last residue. A D gene is named only where the DNA matches it firmly. Size is omitted from some rows. Given values are once, few, many or a class for expanded clones.

J	V	D	size	DNA	CDR3
TRBJ1-1	TRBV3-1/TRBV3-2	TRBD1	.	TGTGCCAGCAGCCAACGGACAGGGGCGAACACTGAAGCTTTCTTT	CASSQRTGANTEAFF
TRBJ1-5	TRBV2	.	once	TGTGCCAGCAGTGAGGGGAGGGGGAACAATCAGCCCCAGCATTTT	CASSEGRGNNQPQHF
TRBJ1-6	TRBV11-1	.	.	TGTGCCAGCAGCTTAAGCGATAATTCACCCCTCCACTTT	CASSLSDNSPLHF
TRBJ2-2	TRBV7-2	TRBD2	.	TGTGCCAGCAGCTGGATGGCGGGGGGAACCGGGGAGCTGTTTTTT	CASSWMAGGTGELFF
TRBJ2-2	TRBV4-2	TRBD2	.	TGTGCCAGCAGCCCGCTAGCGGGGGCGAACACCGGGGAGCTGTTTTTT	CASSPLAGANTGELFF
TRBJ1-2	TRBV14	.	.	TGTGCCAGCAGCCAACGAAGGGAGGATGGCTACACCTTC	CASSQRREDGYTF
TRBJ1-1	TRBV30	.	.	TGTGCCTGGGGTGGAGTGAACACTGAAGCTTTCTTT	CAWGGVNTEAFF
TRBJ2-6	TRBV5-5	.	.	TGTGCCAGCAGCTTGAAGTTAGATCGAGGTGGGGCCAACGTCCTGACTTTC	CASSLKLDRGGANVLTF
TRBJ2-2	TRBV5-1	.	.	TGCGCCAGCAGTCCGGGTATTAACACCGGGGAGCTGTTTTTT	CASSPGINTGELFF
TRBJ1-2	TRBV30	TRBD1	.	TGTGCCTGGAGAGACAGGGTTGGCTACACCTTC	CAWRDRVGYTF
TRBJ1-6	TRBV19	.	few	TGTGCCAGTAGTTCGCGAGGGTCGTATTCACCCCTCCACTTT	CASSSRGSYSPLHF
TRBJ2-3	TRBV11-2	.	.	TGTGCCAGCAGCTGGGCTTTTGGTAATACGCAGTATTTT	CASSWAFGNTQYF
TRBJ2-5	TRBV28	.	.	TGTGCCAGCAGGGAGCAAGAGACCCAGTACTTC	CASREQETQYF
TRBJ2-3	TRBV5-4	TRBD2	.	TGTGCCAGCAGGCCGGGGGGGCCAACAGATACGCAGTATTTT	CASRPGGPTDTQYF
TRBJ1-1	TRBV6-2/TRBV6-3	.	.	TGTGCCAGCAGTTACCCAAAGGGGTTGGAAACTTTCTTT	CASSYPKGLETFF
TRBJ1-1	TRBV5-1	.	.	TGCGCCAGCAGCTCCGGGACGGGGGGCACTGAAGCTTTCTTT	CASSSGTGGTEAFF
TRBJ1-1	TRBV6-2/TRBV6-3	TRBD1	once	TGTGCCAGCAGTTACTCCGGTGGACAGGGGCGGGTGAACACTGAAGCTTTCTTT	CASSYSGGQGRVNTEAFF
TRBJ1-2	TRBV7-8	TRBD1	.	TGTGCCAGCAGCTTAGATCAGGGGGTAGACGGCTACACCTTC	CASSLDQGVDGYTF
TRBJ2-3	TRBV28	TRBD2	.	TGTGCCAGCAGTTTTGGAGCGGGGGGATCAGATACGCAGTATTTT	CASSFGAGGSDTQYF
TRBJ2-1	TRBV3-1/TRBV3-2	TRBD2	once	TGTGCCAGCAGCCAGGGCGGACTAGCGGGGGCCCAAATTTACAATGAGCAGTTCTTC	CASSQGGLAGAQIYNEQFF
TRBJ2-1	TRBV2	.	.	TGTGCCAGCAGTCTAGGGACAAATTACAATGAGCAGTTCTTC	CASSLGTNYNEQFF
TRBJ2-5	TRBV11-1	TRBD1	once	TGTGCCAGCAGCTTAGGGACAGGGGATATAGAGACCCAGTACTTC	CASSLGTGDIETQYF
TRBJ2-3	TRBV6-5	TRBD2	once	TGTGCCAGCAGTACCTCTAGCGGGGTAAATACGCAGTATTTT	CASSTSSGVNTQYF
TRBJ2-7	TRBV5-6	TRBD2	once	TGTGCCAGCAGCTTGGTGGGTAGGGAGGGCCCCTACGAGCAGTACTTC	CASSLVGREGPYEQYF
TRBJ2-5	TRBV9	.	.	TGTGCCAGCAGACGGGCCCTAGCTCCTCAAGAGACCCAGTACTTC	CASRRALAPQETQYF
TRBJ1-1	TRBV5-1	.	.	TGCGCCAGCAGCTTGGCCTCCCCGGGAATCACTGAAGCTTTCTTT	CASSLASPGITEAFF
TRBJ1-2	TRBV6-1	TRBD1	.	TGTGCCAGCAGTGAAGTTAGGGACAGGGGTGTTGGCTACACCTTC	CASSEVRDRGVGYTF
TRBJ2-3	TRBV5-6	TRBD2	.	TGTGCCAGCAGCTGGGGGGGGACTAGCGGCCCCACAGATACGCAGTATTTT	CASSWGGTSGPTDTQYF
TRBJ1-3	TRBV7-2	.	.	TGTGCCAGCAGCTTAAGTCGGCCAGGGGCTGGAAACACCATATATTTT	CASSLSRPGAGNTIYF
TRBJ1-3	TRBV2	TRBD1	.	TGTGCCAGCCTCCGGGACAGGGGAAACACCATATATTTT	CASLRDRGNTIYF
TRBJ1-2	TRBV6-5	TRBD1	.	TGTGCCAGCAGCCCCACGAACAGGGGAATTGGCTACACCTTC	CASSPTNRGIGYTF
TRBJ1-6	TRBV6-6	.	.	TGTGCCAGCAGTTACTCGGTGGGGGGGCCACCCCTCCACTTT	CASSYSVGGPPLHF
TRBJ2-4	TRBV28	.	.	TGTGCCAGCAGCCCCGGAGGGCCAAACATTCAGTACTTC	CASSPGGPNIQYF
TRBJ2-5	TRBV19	TRBD2	.	TGTGCCAGTAGGAGCGGGGGGGCTCGAGAGACCCAGTACTTC	CASRSGGARETQYF
TRBJ2-1	TRBV18	TRBD1	.	TGTGCCAGCTCACCTTTAGGACAGGGGTACAATGAGCAGTTCTTC	CASSPLGQGYNEQFF
TRBJ1-5	TRBV6-2/TRBV6-3	.	.	TGTGCCAGCAGTTCGGACAGCTATAGCAATCAGCCCCAGCATTTT	CASSSDSYSNQPQHF
TRBJ2-1	TRBV3-1/TRBV3-2	TRBD2	.	TGTGCCAGCAGCCCTGTGACTAGCGGGGGGGCTCGTGAGCAGTTCTTC	CASSPVTSGGAREQFF
TRBJ1-5	TRBV27	TRBD1	.	TGTGCCAGCAGTTTCCACAGGGGAGAGCCCCAGCATTTT	CASSFHRGEPQHF
TRBJ2-2	TRBV6-5	.	few	TGTGCCAGCGACAGATACACCGGGGAGCTGTTTTTT	CASDRYTGELFF
TRBJ2-5	TRBV7-2	TRBD1	.	TGTGCCAGCAGCTTAACCCGGACAGGGCAAGAGACCCAGTACTTC	CASSLTRTGQETQYF
TRBJ1-1	TRBV19	TRBD1	.	TGTGCCAGTAGTGCCAGGGGGTCGGACACTGAAGCTTTCTTT	CASSARGSDTEAFF
TRBJ2-5	TRBV6-5	TRBD2	.	TGTGCCAGCAGTTTCCGCGGGGGGGCCGAAGAGACCCAGTACTTC	CASSFRGGAEETQYF
TRBJ1-1	TRBV18	TRBD1	.	TGTGCCAGCTCACCACCGACAGGGGGAGGCACTGAAGCTTTCTTT	CASSPPTGGGTEAFF
TRBJ2-3	TRBV7-9	.	.	TGTGCCAGCAGCCCCAGTGGGCCTAGCACAGATACGCAGTATTTT	CASSPSGPSTDTQYF
TRBJ1-3	TRBV3-1/TRBV3-2	.	.	TGTGCCAGCAGCCAAGGTAGTGACGGAGCTGGAAACACCATATATTTT	CASSQGSDGAGNTIYF
TRBJ2-3	TRBV25-1	TRBD1	.	TGTGCCAGCAGTGACTACAGGGGACGAACAGATACGCAGTATTTT	CASSDYRGRTDTQYF
TRBJ1-6	TRBV7-9	TRBD1	.	TGTGCCAGCAGCGCACAACAGGGGGCGGGCTCACCCCTCCACTTT	CASSAQQGAGSPLHF
TRBJ2-3	TRBV5-1	TRBD2	.	TGCGCCAGCAGCGCAAGCGGGGGGGCCTTAGATACGCAGTATTTT	CASSASGGALDTQYF
TRBJ1-1	TRBV27	TRBD1	.	TGTGCCAGCAGTTTCTCGGGACAGGGTAAAACTGAAGCTTTCTTT	CASSFSGQGKTEAFF
TRBJ2-3	TRBV5-1	.	.	TGCGCCAGCAGCCTGATGGAGGTGGATACGCAGTATTTT	CASSLMEVDTQYF
TRBJ2-6	TRBV2	.	.	TGTGCCAGCAGAGGACAGAGCTCTGGGGCCAACGTCCTGACTTTC	CASRGQSSGANVLTF
TRBJ2-3	TRBV3-1/TRBV3-2	TRBD1	.	TGTGCCAGCAGCCAACAATTGACAGGGGTAGATACGCAGTATTTT	CASSQQLTGVDTQYF
TRBJ2-1	TRBV5-1	TRBD1	.	TGCGCCAGCAGCTTGTTTTCGGGACAGGGGCTCAATGAGCAGTTCTTC	CASSLFSGQGLNEQFF
TRBJ2-5	TRBV5-1	.	.	TGCGCCAGCAGCTTGAGTCCAACAGGTGGAGGGGAGACCCAGTACTTC	CASSLSPTGGGETQYF
TRBJ2-3	TRBV11-3	.	.	TGTGCCAGCAGCTTAGGTCTAGGTGCGGCCGCAGATACGCAGTATTTT	CASSLGLGAAADTQYF